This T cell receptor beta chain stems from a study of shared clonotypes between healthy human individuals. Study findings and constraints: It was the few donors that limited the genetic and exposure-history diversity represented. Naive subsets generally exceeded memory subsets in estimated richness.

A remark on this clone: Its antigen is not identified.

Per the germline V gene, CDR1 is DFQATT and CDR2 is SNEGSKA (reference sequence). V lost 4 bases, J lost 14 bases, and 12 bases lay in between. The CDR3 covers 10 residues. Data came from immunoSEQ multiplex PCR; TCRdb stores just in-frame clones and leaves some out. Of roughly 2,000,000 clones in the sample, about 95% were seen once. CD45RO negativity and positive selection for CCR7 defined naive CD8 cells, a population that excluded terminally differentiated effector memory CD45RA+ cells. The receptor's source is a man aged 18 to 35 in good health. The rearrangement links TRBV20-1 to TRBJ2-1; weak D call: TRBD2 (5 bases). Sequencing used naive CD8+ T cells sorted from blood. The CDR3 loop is CSATRNGEFF. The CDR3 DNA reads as TGCAGTGCTACCCGGAACGGGGAGTTCTTC.